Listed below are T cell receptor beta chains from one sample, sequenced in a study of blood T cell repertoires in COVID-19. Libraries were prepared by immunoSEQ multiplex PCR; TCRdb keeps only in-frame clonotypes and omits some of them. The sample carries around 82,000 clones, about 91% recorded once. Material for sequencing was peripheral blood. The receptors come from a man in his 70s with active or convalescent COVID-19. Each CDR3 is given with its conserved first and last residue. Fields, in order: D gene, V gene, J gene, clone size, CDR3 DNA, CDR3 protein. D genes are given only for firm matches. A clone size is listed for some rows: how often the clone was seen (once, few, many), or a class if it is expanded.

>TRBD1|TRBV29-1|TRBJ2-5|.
TGCAGCGTTGATTTGACAGGGGGAGAGACCCAGTACTTC
CSVDLTGGETQYF
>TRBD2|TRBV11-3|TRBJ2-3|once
TGTGCCAGCAGCCTAGGGGGAGCGGGGGGGCCAGCAGATACGCAGTATTTT
CASSLGGAGGPADTQYF
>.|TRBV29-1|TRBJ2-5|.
TGCAGCGCCGAGCAAACAGGGTTGGGAAGAGAGACCCAGTACTTC
CSAEQTGLGRETQYF
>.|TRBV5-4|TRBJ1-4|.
TGTGCCAGCAGTGGTCAGGGGACAACTAATGAAAAACTGTTTTTT
CASSGQGTTNEKLFF
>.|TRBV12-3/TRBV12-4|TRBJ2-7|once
TGTGCCAGCAGTTGGGACAATGGTCGGGAGCAGTACTTC
CASSWDNGREQYF
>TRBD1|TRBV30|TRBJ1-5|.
TGTGCCTGGAGTGTGTACGCAGGGGGCGGCAAAAAATATCAGCCCCAGCATTTT
CAWSVYAGGGKKYQPQHF
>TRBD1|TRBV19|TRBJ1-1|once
TGTGCCGCCAAGGGGACAGGGGGCAAGAACACTGAAGCTTTCTTT
CAAKGTGGKNTEAFF
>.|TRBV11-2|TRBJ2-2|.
TGTGCCAGCAGCTTCGCCCGAGCGACTAGAGCGCGCGCCGGGGAGCTGTTTTTT
CASSFARATRARAGELFF
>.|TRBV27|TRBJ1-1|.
TGTGCCAGCAGTCCCAGGGGCAACACTGAAGCTTTCTTT
CASSPRGNTEAFF
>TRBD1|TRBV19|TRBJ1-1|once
TGTGCCAGTAGCCTGACAGGGCATGAAGCTTTCTTT
CASSLTGHEAFF
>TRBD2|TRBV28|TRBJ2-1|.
TGTGCCAGCAGTTTACTTGCGGGGGTAACCTACAATGAGCAGTTCTTC
CASSLLAGVTYNEQFF
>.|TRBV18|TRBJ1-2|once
TGTGCCAGCTCACCAGGGCAGGGGTTTGGCTACACCTTC
CASSPGQGFGYTF
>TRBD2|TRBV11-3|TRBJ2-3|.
TGTGCCAGCAGCTTGGATACTAGCGGGGGTGCAGATACGCAGTATTTT
CASSLDTSGGADTQYF
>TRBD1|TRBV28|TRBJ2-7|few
TGTGCCAGCAGTTTAAGCACAGGGGTTATCGAGCAGTACTTC
CASSLSTGVIEQYF
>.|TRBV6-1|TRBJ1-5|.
TGTGCCAGCAGTGAAATGCGTATGAGGTTGAATCAGCCCCAGCATTTT
CASSEMRMRLNQPQHF
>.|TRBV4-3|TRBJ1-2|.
TGCGCCAGCAGCCAAGATATAGGGGCAGGTTATGGCTACACCTTC
CASSQDIGAGYGYTF
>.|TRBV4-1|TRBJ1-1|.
TGCGCCAGCAGCCATCGAGGGGGCACTGAAGCTTTCTTT
CASSHRGGTEAFF
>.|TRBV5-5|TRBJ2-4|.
TGTGCCAGCAGCTTGTACCGTTTTGGAGGGGCCAAAAACATTCAGTACTTC
CASSLYRFGGAKNIQYF
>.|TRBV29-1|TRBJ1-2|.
TGCAGCGTTGAAGGGGTGGAGGGGCGAGGCTACACCTTC
CSVEGVEGRGYTF
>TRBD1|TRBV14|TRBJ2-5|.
TGTGCCAGCAGCCAAGAGGTTGGCAGGGGGTATCAAGAGACCCAGTACTTC
CASSQEVGRGYQETQYF
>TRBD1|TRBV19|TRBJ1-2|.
TGTGCCAGTCCGAAGACAGGGGGCAACTATGGCTACACCTTC
CASPKTGGNYGYTF
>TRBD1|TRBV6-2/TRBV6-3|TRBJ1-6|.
TGTGCCAGCAGTGCCGACTCAGGGGGCTTAGGCTCACCCCTCCACTTT
CASSADSGGLGSPLHF
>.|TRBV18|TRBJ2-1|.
TGTGCCAGCTCACGGCGACAGGGAGGTATCAATGAGCAGTTCTTC
CASSRRQGGINEQFF
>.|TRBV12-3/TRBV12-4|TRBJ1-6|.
TGTGCCAGCAGTCTCCCCGGTTCACCCCTCCACTTT
CASSLPGSPLHF
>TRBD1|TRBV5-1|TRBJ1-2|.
TGCGCCAGCAGCTCAGGGGGAAACTATGGCTACACCTTC
CASSSGGNYGYTF
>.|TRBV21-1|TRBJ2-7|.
TGTGCCAGCAGCAAAGTCCCCTGTACACCGGGACAGGGTCTGAACGAGCAGTACTTC
CASSKVPCTPGQGLNEQYF
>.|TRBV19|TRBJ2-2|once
TGTGCCAGTAGCCACCAGGGGTGGGACACCGGGGAGCTGTTTTTT
CASSHQGWDTGELFF
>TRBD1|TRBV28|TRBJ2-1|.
TGTGCCAGCATTCTAAGACAGGGGAACTTCAATGAGCAGTTCTTC
CASILRQGNFNEQFF
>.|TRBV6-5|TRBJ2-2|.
TGTGCCAGCAGTTACAGGCAGGTGAACACCGGGGAGCTGTTTTTT
CASSYRQVNTGELFF
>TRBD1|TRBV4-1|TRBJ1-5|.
TGCGCCAGCAGCCTAGACAGGGGCATAGGGGGCAATCAGCCCCAGCATTTT
CASSLDRGIGGNQPQHF
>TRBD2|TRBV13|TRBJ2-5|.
TGTGCCAGCAGCCCCTTCGGGGGGGGTTTGGAGACCCAGTACTTC
CASSPFGGGLETQYF
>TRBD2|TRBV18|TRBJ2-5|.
TGTGCCAGCTCACCTGGGACTAGCTCAGAAGAGACCCAGTACTTC
CASSPGTSSEETQYF
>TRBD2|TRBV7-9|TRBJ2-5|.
TGTGCCAGCAGCTTGGGGGACTACTACCAAGAGACCCAGTACTTC
CASSLGDYYQETQYF
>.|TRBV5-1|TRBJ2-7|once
TGCGCCAGCAGCCCCCCGGGGGTTCCCTACGAGCAGTACTTC
CASSPPGVPYEQYF
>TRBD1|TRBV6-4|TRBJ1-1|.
TGTGCCAGCAGCGGACAGGCAGGCACTGAAGCTTTCTTT
CASSGQAGTEAFF
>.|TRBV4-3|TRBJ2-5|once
TGCGCCAGCAGCCAGGGACACGTACAAGAGACCCAGTACTTC
CASSQGHVQETQYF
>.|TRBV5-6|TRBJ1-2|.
TGTGCCAGCACCCGACGGGGGGCCAACTATGGCTACACCTTC
CASTRRGANYGYTF
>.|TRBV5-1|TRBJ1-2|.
TGCGCCAGCAGCGAGGGTCCATCTAACTATGGCTACACCTTC
CASSEGPSNYGYTF
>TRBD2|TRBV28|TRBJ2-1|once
TGTGCCAGCAAACGGGGGGGCCTTCGTGAGCAGTTCTTC
CASKRGGLREQFF
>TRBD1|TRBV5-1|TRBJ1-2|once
TGCGCCAGCAGCTTGGACAGGGGGCTCGATGGCTACACCTTC
CASSLDRGLDGYTF
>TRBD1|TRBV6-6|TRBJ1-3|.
TGTGCCCTGACAGGGGACTCTGGAAACACCATATATTTT
CALTGDSGNTIYF
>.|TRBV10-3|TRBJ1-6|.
TGTGCCATCAGTGACCAGGGATGGTTGAGTAATTCACCCCTCCACTTT
CAISDQGWLSNSPLHF
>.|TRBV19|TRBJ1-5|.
TGTGCCAGTAGTATGAGTCCCAGGGGCCCCAATCAGCCCCAGCATTTT
CASSMSPRGPNQPQHF